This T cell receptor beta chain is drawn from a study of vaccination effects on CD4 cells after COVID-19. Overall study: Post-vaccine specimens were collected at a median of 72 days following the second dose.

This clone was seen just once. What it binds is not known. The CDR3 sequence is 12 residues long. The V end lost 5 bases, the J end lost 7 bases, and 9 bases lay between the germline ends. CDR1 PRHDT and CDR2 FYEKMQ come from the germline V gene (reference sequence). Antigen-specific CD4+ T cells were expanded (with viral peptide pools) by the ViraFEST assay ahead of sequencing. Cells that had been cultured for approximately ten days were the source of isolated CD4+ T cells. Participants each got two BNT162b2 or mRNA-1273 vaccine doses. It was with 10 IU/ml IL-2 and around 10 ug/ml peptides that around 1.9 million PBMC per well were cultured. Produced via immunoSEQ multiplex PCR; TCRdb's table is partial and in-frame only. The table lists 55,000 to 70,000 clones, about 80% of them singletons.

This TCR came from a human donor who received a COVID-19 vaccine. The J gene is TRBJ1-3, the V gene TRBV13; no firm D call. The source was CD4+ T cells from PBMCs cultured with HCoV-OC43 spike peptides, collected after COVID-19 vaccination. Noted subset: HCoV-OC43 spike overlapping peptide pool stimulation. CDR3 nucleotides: TGTGCCAGCAGCCGCCTCGGGAACACCATATATTTT. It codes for CASSRLGNTIYF. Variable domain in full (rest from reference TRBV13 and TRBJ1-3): AAGVIQSPRHLIKEKRETATLKCYPIPRHDTVYWYQQGPGQDPQFLISFYEKMQSDKGSIPDRFSAQQFSDYHSELNMSSLELGDSALYFCASSRLGNTIYFGEGSWLTVV.